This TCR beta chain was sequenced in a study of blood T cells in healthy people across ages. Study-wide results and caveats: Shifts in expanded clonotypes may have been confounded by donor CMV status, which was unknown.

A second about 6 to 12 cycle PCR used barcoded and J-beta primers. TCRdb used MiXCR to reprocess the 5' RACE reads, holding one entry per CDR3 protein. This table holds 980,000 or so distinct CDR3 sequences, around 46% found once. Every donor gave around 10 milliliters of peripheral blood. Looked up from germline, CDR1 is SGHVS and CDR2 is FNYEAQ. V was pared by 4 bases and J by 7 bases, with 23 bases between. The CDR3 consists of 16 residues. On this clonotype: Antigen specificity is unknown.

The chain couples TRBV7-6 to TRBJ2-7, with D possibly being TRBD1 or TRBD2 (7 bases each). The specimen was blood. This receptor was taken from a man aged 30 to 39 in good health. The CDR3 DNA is TGTGCCAGCAGCTCAGGGGGGGCTGGAAGCTACAATGAGCAGTACTTC. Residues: CASSSGGAGSYNEQYF.